These 8 T cell receptor beta chains were sequenced from one sample in a study of blood T cell repertoires in COVID-19. Sequencing was performed with immunoSEQ multiplex PCR; in TCRdb, only in-frame clones are kept and a portion is missing. The sample includes approximately 220,000 clones, around 81% seen only once; the top ten take 2% to 2.5%. Material: peripheral blood. The source is a woman aged 60-70 years with acute or convalescent COVID-19.

In its sample, this clone was seen once. The rearrangement joins TRBV7-8 to TRBJ2-1, with unresolved D. The V end was cut by 2 bases, the J end by 0 bases, with 8 bases between. Germline CDR1 reads SGHVS; CDR2 reads FQNEAQ. The CDR3 length is 15 residues. CDR3 protein: CASSLSSSSYNEQFF. The CDR3 nucleotides read TGTGCCAGCAGCTTATCCTCGAGCTCCTACAATGAGCAGTTCTTC.

The CDR3: CASSKPRGVHTEAFF. CDR3 bases: TGTGCCAGCAGCAAACCCAGGGGGGTTCACACTGAAGCTTTCTTT. This chain uses TRBV6-5 with TRBJ1-1; TRBD1 matches 7 bases. The CDR3 covers 15 residues. Germline lookup yields CDR1 MNHEY and CDR2 SVGAGI. J gave up 3 bases and V 6 bases, and 10 bases lay outside the gene matches.

This clone was counted a few times. V gene TRBV24-1 combines with J gene TRBJ1-5, with TRBD1 matching over 9 bases. Germline trimming cut 4 bases from V and 6 bases from J; bases unmatched to any gene: 15. In germline, CDR1 is KGHDR, CDR2 SFDVKD. CDR3 length: 18 amino acids. The CDR3 nucleotides are TGTGCCACCAGTGAGGGACAGGGTGGCGGGAAGCAATTTCAGCCCCAGCATTTT. This sequence encodes CATSEGQGGGKQFQPQHF.

J is TRBJ2-1 and V is TRBV11-2; D possibly corresponds to TRBD1 (6 bases). CDR3 length: 14 residues. V lost 2 bases, J lost 9 bases, and 14 bases lay in between. Germline V gene data show CDR1 as SGHAT and CDR2 as FQNNGV. DNA for the CDR3: TGTGCCAGCAGCTTAACCCGACAGGCCGGTGAGCAGTTCTTC. It codes for CASSLTRQAGEQFF. Together with reference TRBV11-2 and TRBJ2-1, the CDR3 gives the full variable domain: EAGVAQSPRYKIIEKRQSVAFWCNPISGHATLYWYQQILGQGPKLLIQFQNNGVVDDSQLPKDRFSAERLKGVDSTLKIQPAKLEDSAVYLCASSLTRQAGEQFFGPGTRLTVL.

V is TRBV5-6 and J is TRBJ2-5; D may be TRBD1 (6 bases). V dropped 1 base and J dropped 1 base, with 11 bases sitting between them. The CDR3 runs 15 residues. Germline loops: CDR1 SGHDT, CDR2 YYEEEE. This CDR3 is CASSLNLGAQETQYF. The CDR3 bases are TGTGCCAGCAGCTTGAATCTGGGGGCCCAAGAGACCCAGTACTTC.

V is TRBV19 and J is TRBJ1-2; TRBD1 agrees at 9 bases. The trim removed 6 bases at V and 4 bases at J, leaving 3 bases unmatched. Germline loops: CDR1 LNHDA, CDR2 SQIVND (reference sequence). This CDR3 spans 13 amino acids. CDR3 sequence reads: CASSEQGAYGYTF. The CDR3 DNA reads TGTGCCAGTAGCGAACAGGGGGCCTATGGCTACACCTTC.

V usage is TRBV5-1 and J usage is TRBJ1-2, with D uncertain. Germline CDR1 reads SGHRS; CDR2 reads YFSETQ. V dropped 4 bases and J dropped 8 bases, with 12 bases sitting between them. The length of the CDR3 is 12 residues. CDR3 nucleotide sequence: TGCGCCAGCAGCCCGGAAGGGAGCGGCTACACCTTC. This translates into CASSPEGSGYTF.

The CDR3 loop reads CASCRDRGQDTQYF. CDR3 coding DNA: TGTGCCAGCTGCCGGGACAGGGGTCAGGATACGCAGTATTTT. V gene TRBV2 combines with J gene TRBJ2-3; 10 nucleotides match TRBD1. The germline V gene encodes CDR1 SNHLY and CDR2 FYNNEI. Trimming took 8 bases from V and 6 from J; bases not matched to a gene: 8. The CDR3 loop spans 14 amino acids.